This is a list of T cell receptor beta chains from one sample in a study of blood T cell repertoires in COVID-19. The protocol was immunoSEQ multiplex PCR, while the TCRdb copy is restricted to in-frame clones and leaves out a portion. The sample includes 120,000 to 150,000 clones, about nine tenths of them seen just once. The sample taken for sequencing was PBMCs or T cells enriched from blood (not recorded which). The source of these receptors is a woman between 40 and 55 years old who had been exposed to COVID-19. Both conserved end residues are part of each CDR3. The D gene is left open where the match is weak. Clone size is stated in some rows and not others, as once, few, many or a class when expanded.

cdr3_length	v_call	clone_size	j_call	d_call	cdr3_nt	cdr3_aa
14	TRBV15	NA	TRBJ1-1	TRBD1	TGTGCCACCAGCAGTCCGACCAGGGGGGTAGAAGCTTTCTTT	CATSSPTRGVEAFF
15	TRBV7-6	NA	TRBJ2-3	TRBD2	TGTGCCAGCAGCTCCCTAGCGGGGGTGGCAGATACGCAGTATTTT	CASSSLAGVADTQYF
15	TRBV19	NA	TRBJ1-4	TRBD1	TGTGCCAGTAGTAATCCGGGGACAGGGCTCGAAAAACTGTTTTTT	CASSNPGTGLEKLFF
15	TRBV9	NA	TRBJ1-3	TRBD1	TGTGCCAGCAGCGGCGGACAGGGGGCTGGAAACACCATATATTTT	CASSGGQGAGNTIYF
16	TRBV6-1	NA	TRBJ2-7	TRBD2	TGTGCCAGCAGTGAAAGTGGGCGGGAGTGGGAAAGTCGGCCGTACTTC	CASSESGREWESRPYF
12	TRBV2	NA	TRBJ2-7	NA	TGTGCCAGCAGTAGCGAATCCTACGAGCAGTACTTC	CASSSESYEQYF
13	TRBV12-3/TRBV12-4	NA	TRBJ1-1	TRBD1	TGTGCCAGCAGCCAAACAGGGGTCACTGAAGCTTTCTTT	CASSQTGVTEAFF
12	TRBV29-1	NA	TRBJ2-7	NA	TGCAGCGTTGGGACAGCGTCCTACGAGCAGTACTTC	CSVGTASYEQYF
14	TRBV6-5	NA	TRBJ1-4	NA	TGTGCCAGCAGACCCGGGACTGCAGATGAAAAACTGTTTTTT	CASRPGTADEKLFF
14	TRBV19	NA	TRBJ2-2	TRBD2	TGTGCCAGTAGTCCGGGGACTAGTACCGGGGAGCTGTTTTTT	CASSPGTSTGELFF
18	TRBV13	NA	TRBJ2-3	TRBD2	TGTGCCAGCAGCTTCTACAGCGGGGGACGGCTTAGCACAGATACGCAGTATTTT	CASSFYSGGRLSTDTQYF
16	TRBV12-5	few	TRBJ1-2	NA	TGTGCTAGTGGTTTGGTTATCTCGGGGGGGGCTGATGGCTACACCTTC	CASGLVISGGADGYTF
14	TRBV10-2	once	TRBJ1-4	NA	TGCGCCAGCAGGTTTACAGGGAATAATGAAAAACTGTTTTTT	CASRFTGNNEKLFF
15	TRBV2	NA	TRBJ2-3	TRBD1	TGTGCCAGCAGTGAAGGGACAGGGTTGACAGATACGCAGTATTTT	CASSEGTGLTDTQYF
14	TRBV5-5	NA	TRBJ1-1	NA	TGTGCCAGCAGCTTCTTAGGGGTTGGCACTGAAGCTTTCTTT	CASSFLGVGTEAFF
16	TRBV4-1	NA	TRBJ2-6	NA	TGCGCCAGCAGCCCAGAAGGGGGCTCTGGGGCCAACGTCCTGACTTTC	CASSPEGGSGANVLTF
17	TRBV12-5	NA	TRBJ2-3	TRBD2	TGTGCTAGTGGTTTGCCACCCCGCGGGGGGGCAACAGATACGCAGTATTTT	CASGLPPRGGATDTQYF
12	TRBV4-2	NA	TRBJ2-7	NA	TGTGCCAGCAGCCCTAGCTCCTACGAGCAGTACTTC	CASSPSSYEQYF
12	TRBV19	NA	TRBJ2-1	TRBD2	TGTGCCAGTAACGTGGGGGGGAATGAGCAGTTCTTC	CASNVGGNEQFF
16	TRBV7-9	NA	TRBJ2-5	TRBD2	TGTGCCAGCAGCTTATTGCGGGGGGAATTCCAAGAGACCCAGTACTTC	CASSLLRGEFQETQYF
12	TRBV29-1	NA	TRBJ2-7	NA	TGCAGCGTGGCCGACAGGCCCTACGAGCAGTACTTC	CSVADRPYEQYF
15	TRBV5-1	NA	TRBJ2-1	NA	TGCGCCAGCAGCTTGGCCGGCTCCGAGGCCCCGCGTCGGTTCTTC	CASSLAGSEAPRRFF
15	TRBV7-9	NA	TRBJ1-4	NA	TGTGCCAGCAGCTTAGATGGCGGCAGGCAGGGAAAACTGTTTTTT	CASSLDGGRQGKLFF
13	TRBV28	NA	TRBJ2-7	NA	TGTGCCAGCAGTTCCCCAAGCCGCTACGAGCAGTACTTC	CASSSPSRYEQYF
14	TRBV11-2	NA	TRBJ1-5	NA	TGTGCCAGCAGCTTGGGGATGAGTACAGGGCCCCAGCATTTT	CASSLGMSTGPQHF
12	TRBV6-2/TRBV6-3	NA	TRBJ2-1	NA	TGTGCCAGCAGTCCGACAGTTTATGAGCAGTTCTTC	CASSPTVYEQFF
16	TRBV7-2	NA	TRBJ2-2	TRBD1	TGTGCCAGCAGCACCCGGACAGGGGGCGCGTCCGGGGAGCTGTTTTTT	CASSTRTGGASGELFF
15	TRBV3-1/TRBV3-2	NA	TRBJ1-4	NA	TGTGCCAGCAGCCAAGATACGAGGGCTACGGAAAAACTGTTTTTT	CASSQDTRATEKLFF
15	TRBV28	NA	TRBJ1-2	NA	TGTGCCAGCAGCCCCCCAGGACAGCGGGGCTATGGCTACACCTTC	CASSPPGQRGYGYTF
13	TRBV6-4	NA	TRBJ1-2	TRBD1	TGTGCCAGCAGTGACTCGGGACAGAATGGCTACACCTTC	CASSDSGQNGYTF
14	TRBV2	few	TRBJ2-7	TRBD2	TGTGCCAGCAGCAGGACTAGCGGAACCTACGAGCAGTACTTC	CASSRTSGTYEQYF
15	TRBV19	NA	TRBJ1-4	NA	TGTGCCAGCGGGGGAGCGGGGTGGTCTCGTGAAAAACTGTTTTTT	CASGGAGWSREKLFF
15	TRBV9	once	TRBJ1-3	NA	TGTGCCAGCAGCGTAGATCAGGGGAGTGGAAACACCATATATTTT	CASSVDQGSGNTIYF
13	TRBV6-5	NA	TRBJ2-7	NA	TGTGCCAGCACCGGAACCAACAGCTACGAGCAGTACTTC	CASTGTNSYEQYF
15	TRBV14	NA	TRBJ2-1	TRBD1	TGTGCCAGCAGCCCTGGGACAGGGTCTTTCGATGAGCAGTTCTTC	CASSPGTGSFDEQFF
17	TRBV5-1	NA	TRBJ1-2	TRBD1	TGCGCCAGCAGCTTTGGCAGAGGTCGGGACAGCCCAGGGGGCTACACCTTC	CASSFGRGRDSPGGYTF
15	TRBV28	NA	TRBJ1-5	NA	TGTGCCAGCACCTTGCCGGGCAGGGGTGGTCAGCCCCAGCATTTT	CASTLPGRGGQPQHF
14	TRBV11-2	NA	TRBJ2-7	TRBD2	TGTGCCAGCAGCCCGGGACTAATTTATGTTGAGCAGTACTTC	CASSPGLIYVEQYF
13	TRBV19	NA	TRBJ1-5	NA	TGTGCCGGGAGGGGTGGGGGCAATCAGCCCCAGCATTTT	CAGRGGGNQPQHF
12	TRBV28	NA	TRBJ1-2	TRBD1	TGTGCCATGAACTCAGGGGGCTATGGCTACACCTTC	CAMNSGGYGYTF
16	TRBV19	few	TRBJ1-1	NA	TGTGCCAGTAGTATATCCCCCTGGACGGGGGGAGGTGAAGCTTTCTTT	CASSISPWTGGGEAFF
14	TRBV27	NA	TRBJ1-4	NA	TGTGCCAGCAGACCTCAGGGGTGGGATGAAAAACTGTTTTTT	CASRPQGWDEKLFF
18	TRBV7-9	NA	TRBJ2-2	NA	TGTGCCAGCACCCCCCCCTCGACCGGACAGCCGAACACCGGGGAGCTGTTTTTT	CASTPPSTGQPNTGELFF
14	TRBV20-1	once	TRBJ1-4	NA	TGCAGTGCTAGTGGGGGAGCAACTAATGAAAAACTGTTTTTT	CSASGGATNEKLFF
12	TRBV7-2	NA	TRBJ1-1	NA	TGTGCCAGCAGCCCCTGGGGCGATGAAGCTTTCTTT	CASSPWGDEAFF
14	TRBV28	NA	TRBJ1-5	TRBD1	TGTGCCAGCAGCCCCCCGGACAGGAATCAGCCCCAGCATTTT	CASSPPDRNQPQHF
16	TRBV28	NA	TRBJ2-2	TRBD2	TGTGCCAGCAGCGGGACTAGCGGGAGAGATACCGGGGAGCTGTTTTTT	CASSGTSGRDTGELFF
17	TRBV28	once	TRBJ2-5	NA	TGTGCCAGCAGTTCCCCAGAGCAGGGAGGCGAAGGAGAGACCCAGTACTTC	CASSSPEQGGEGETQYF
14	TRBV28	NA	TRBJ1-2	NA	TGTGCCAGCAGCCCTTCTAGGATGGCGGGGGGCTACACCTTC	CASSPSRMAGGYTF
19	TRBV5-1	NA	TRBJ1-1	TRBD1	TGCGCCAGCAGCTTGGATGACAGGGGTCGGGGGGCCCCGAACACTGAAGCTTTCTTT	CASSLDDRGRGAPNTEAFF
14	TRBV27	NA	TRBJ2-1	TRBD2	TGTGCCAGCTGGGCCCTAGCGGCCTACAATGAGCAGTTCTTC	CASWALAAYNEQFF
16	TRBV28	few	TRBJ1-2	NA	TGTGCCAGCAGTTTTGGAGTGTCAGGGATTAACTATGGCTACACCTTC	CASSFGVSGINYGYTF
13	TRBV4-1	NA	TRBJ1-1	NA	TGCGCCAGCAGCCGAGTCTCGGACAGTGAAGCTTTCTTT	CASSRVSDSEAFF
17	TRBV6-1	once	TRBJ2-2	NA	TGTGCCAGCAGTGGCCGTCGGCGCAGCGATCACACCGGGGAGCTGTTTTTT	CASSGRRRSDHTGELFF
12	TRBV19	NA	TRBJ1-5	NA	TGTGCCAGTTCCAAGGGGGTCACGCCCCAGCATTTT	CASSKGVTPQHF